Given below is one T cell receptor (beta chain) in context. As yet, its antigen is unknown. Expressed TCRB transcripts were sequenced, since all the RNA that had been isolated was reverse transcribed. TCRdb keeps only in-frame clones here, not all; method: immunoSEQ multiplex PCR. This table has fewer than 300,000 clones, roughly 22% appearing once. This sample stems from a study of beta chain features in type 1 diabetes. Study-wide points: Type 1 diabetes patients showed a moderate but significant shortening of TCRB CDR3s in all four CD4+ subsets.

The TCR originated in a middle-aged woman with type 1 diabetes. Material for sequencing was naive CD4+ T cells from blood.

The CDR3 reads CASRLQGAWGNQPQHF. CDR3 coding DNA: TGTGCCAGCAGATTACAGGGGGCATGGGGGAATCAGCCCCAGCATTTT. The chain uses TRBV2 and TRBJ1-5; 9 nucleotides align to TRBD1. This CDR3 spans 16 amino acids. After removal of 6 bases from V and 4 bases from J, the junction contained 10 bases not matched to a gene. CDR1 and CDR2 from the germline V gene are SNHLY and FYNNEI.